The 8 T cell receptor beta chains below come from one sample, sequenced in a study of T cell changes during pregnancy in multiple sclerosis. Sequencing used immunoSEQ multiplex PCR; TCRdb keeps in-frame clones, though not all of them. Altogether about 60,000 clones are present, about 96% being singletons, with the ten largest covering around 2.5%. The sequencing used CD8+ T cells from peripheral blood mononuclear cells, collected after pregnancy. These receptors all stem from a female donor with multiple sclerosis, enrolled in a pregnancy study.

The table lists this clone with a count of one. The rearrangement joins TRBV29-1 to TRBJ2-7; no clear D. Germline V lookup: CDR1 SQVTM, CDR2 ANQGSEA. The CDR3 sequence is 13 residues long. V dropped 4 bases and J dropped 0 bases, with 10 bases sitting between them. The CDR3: CSVVGGTSYEQYF. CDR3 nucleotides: TGCAGCGTTGTCGGCGGAACCTCCTACGAGCAGTACTTC.

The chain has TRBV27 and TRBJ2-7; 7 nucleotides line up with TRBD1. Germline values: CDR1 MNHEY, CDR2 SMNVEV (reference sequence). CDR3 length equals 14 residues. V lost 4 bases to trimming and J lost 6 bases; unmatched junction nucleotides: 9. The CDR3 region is CASSYLTGVSEQYF. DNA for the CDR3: TGTGCCAGCAGTTACCTAACAGGGGTGAGCGAGCAGTACTTC.

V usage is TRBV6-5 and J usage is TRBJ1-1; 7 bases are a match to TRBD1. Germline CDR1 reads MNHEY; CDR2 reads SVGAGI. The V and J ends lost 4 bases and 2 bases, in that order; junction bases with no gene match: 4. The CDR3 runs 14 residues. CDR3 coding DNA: TGTGCCAGCAGTTTGACAGGGATCAACACTGAAGCTTTCTTT. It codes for CASSLTGINTEAFF.

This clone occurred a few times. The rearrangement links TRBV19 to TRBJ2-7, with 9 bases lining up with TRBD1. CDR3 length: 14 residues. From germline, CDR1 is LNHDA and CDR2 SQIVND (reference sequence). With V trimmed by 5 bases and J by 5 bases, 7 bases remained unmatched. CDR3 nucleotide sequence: TGTGCCAGTAGTTCCCGGGACAGGGTCCACGAGCAGTACTTC. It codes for CASSSRDRVHEQYF. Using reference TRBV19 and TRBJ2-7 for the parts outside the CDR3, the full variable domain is DGGITQSPKYLFRKEGQNVTLSCEQNLNHDAMYWYRQDPGQGLRLIYYSQIVNDFQKGDIAEGYSVSREKKESFPLTVTSAQKNPTAFYLCASSSRDRVHEQYFGPGTRLTVT.

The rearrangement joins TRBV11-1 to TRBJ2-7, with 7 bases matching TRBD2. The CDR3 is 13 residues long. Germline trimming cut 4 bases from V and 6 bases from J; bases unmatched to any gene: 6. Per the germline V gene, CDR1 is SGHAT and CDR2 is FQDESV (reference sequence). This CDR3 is CASSSLGGSEQYF. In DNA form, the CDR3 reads TGTGCCAGCAGCTCCTTGGGGGGGTCCGAGCAGTACTTC.

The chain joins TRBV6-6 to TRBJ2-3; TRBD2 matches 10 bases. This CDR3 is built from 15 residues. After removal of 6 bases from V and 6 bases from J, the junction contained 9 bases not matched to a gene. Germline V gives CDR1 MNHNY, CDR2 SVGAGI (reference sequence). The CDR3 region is CASSKLAGGRDTQYF. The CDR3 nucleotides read TGTGCCAGCAGCAAGTTAGCGGGAGGCCGGGATACGCAGTATTTT.

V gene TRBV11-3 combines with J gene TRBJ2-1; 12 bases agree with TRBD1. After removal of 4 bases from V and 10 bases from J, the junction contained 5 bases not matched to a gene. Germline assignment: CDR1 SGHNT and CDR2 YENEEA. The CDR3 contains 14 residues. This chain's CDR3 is CASSSGTGGREQFF. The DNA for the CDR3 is TGTGCCAGCAGCTCCGGGACAGGGGGCAGGGAGCAGTTCTTC.

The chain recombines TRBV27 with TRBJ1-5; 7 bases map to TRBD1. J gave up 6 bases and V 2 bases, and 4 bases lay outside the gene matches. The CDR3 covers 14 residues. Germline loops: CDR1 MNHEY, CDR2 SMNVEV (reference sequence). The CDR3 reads CASSLERGLQPQHF. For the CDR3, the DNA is TGTGCCAGCAGTTTAGAGAGGGGGCTTCAGCCCCAGCATTTT.